Below, 27 T cell receptor beta chains from the same sample are listed, as sequenced in a study of CD8+ T cells in alopecia areata. The treatment here: oral pan-JAK inhibitor, 5-10 mg twice daily. Reverse transcribed after extraction, RNA yielded cDNA as the sequencing template. Assay used: immunoSEQ multiplex PCR; TCRdb lists only in-frame clones, some missing. The sample has around 210,000 clones, roughly 64% seen once. Sequencing used CD4+ T cells sorted from blood, obtained at week 4, from a patient treated with tofacitinib. The source is a human donor with alopecia areata.

In its sample, this clone was seen once. The rearrangement uses TRBV29-1 and TRBJ2-7; 8 bases are shared with TRBD2. Germline values: CDR1 SQVTM, CDR2 ANQGSEA. The CDR3 covers 14 residues. J lost 6 bases, V lost 7 bases, and 14 bases had no gene match. DNA of the CDR3: TGCAGCGGGCTCGGGGGGGGCCATCGCGGCGAGCAGTACTTC. Translated, it gives CSGLGGGHRGEQYF.

Turning to this clone: The sample holds other DNA sequences that translate to the same CDR3. The chain carries TRBV6-5 and TRBJ2-7; 7 nucleotides line up with TRBD1. This CDR3 has 13 residues. V lost 5 bases to trimming and J lost 2 bases; unmatched junction nucleotides: 3. From germline, CDR1 is MNHEY and CDR2 SVGAGI. The CDR3 sequence is CASSGTATYEQYF. The DNA for the CDR3 is TGTGCCAGCAGTGGGACAGCTACCTACGAGCAGTACTTC.

In its sample, this clone was seen a few times. This rearrangement joins TRBV30 to TRBJ2-7, with a weak D call TRBD2 (6 bases). This CDR3 region has 12 residues. Looked up from germline, CDR1 is GTSNPN and CDR2 is SVGIG (reference sequence). V gave up 0 bases and J gave up 5 bases, with 8 bases separating them. The CDR3: CAWSVGGNEQYF. CDR3 nucleotides: TGTGCCTGGAGTGTTGGAGGGAACGAGCAGTACTTC.

This clone turned up a few times. The chain carries TRBV4-1 and TRBJ2-7, with 8 bases matching TRBD1. The CDR3 runs 16 residues. With V trimmed by 1 base and J by 4 bases, 9 bases remained unmatched. Germline loops: CDR1 MGHRA, CDR2 YSYEKL. In DNA, the CDR3 is TGCGCCAGCAGCCAAGGAGGACAGGGTTCTTTTTACGAGCAGTACTTC. Residues: CASSQGGQGSFYEQYF.

The chain uses TRBV2 and TRBJ1-5, with 8 positions matching TRBD1. The CDR3 is 14 residues long. The trim removed 5 bases at V and 5 bases at J, leaving 5 bases unmatched. Looked up from germline, CDR1 is SNHLY and CDR2 is FYNNEI. CDR3 nucleotides: TGTGCCAGCAGTACAGGACAGGGCGATCAGCCCCAGCATTTT. Protein product: CASSTGQGDQPQHF.

This clone has a handful of counts. The CDR3 DNA sequence: TGCGCCAGCAGCCCATTGAGCCAGCGGGGGAAAGCCGATACGCAGTATTTT. This translates into CASSPLSQRGKADTQYF. The chain uses TRBV4-1 and TRBJ2-3, with 8 positions matching TRBD2. The CDR3 has 17 amino acids. The germline V gene encodes CDR1 MGHRA and CDR2 YSYEKL. The J segment lost 6 bases and the V segment lost 4 bases, leaving 15 bases of the junction unmatched.

The genes are TRBV11-2 and TRBJ1-2, with a weak D call TRBD1 (5 bases). V lost 0 bases to trimming and J lost 6 bases, with 11 bases between them. Germline CDR1 and CDR2: SGHAT and FQNNGV. This CDR3 spans 14 amino acids. Here the CDR3 DNA reads TGTGCCAGCAGCTTAGACGAGTGGACAAATGGCTACACCTTC. This encodes CASSLDEWTNGYTF.

This clone was counted a few times. The rearrangement joins TRBV4-3 to TRBJ2-7, with 11 bases lining up with TRBD1. This CDR3 has 14 residues. The junction had 5 bases not matched to a gene; V was cut back by 3 bases and J by 7 bases. CDR1 is LGHNA and CDR2 is YSLEER in the germline V gene. CDR3 residues: CASSHGQGAGEQYF. In DNA form, the CDR3 reads TGCGCCAGCAGCCACGGACAGGGGGCGGGAGAGCAGTACTTC.

The genes are TRBV5-1 and TRBJ2-1; TRBD1 matches 7 bases. Germline loops: CDR1 SGHRS, CDR2 YFSETQ. This CDR3 has 16 amino acids. Trimming took 10 bases from V and 6 from J; bases not matched to a gene: 19. CDR3 DNA: TGCGCCGCCCGAGAGGCGCACCGGGACAGAACCAATGAGCAGTTCTTC. Translating gives CAAREAHRDRTNEQFF.

The chain links TRBV9 to TRBJ2-5; unclear D gene. Germline lookup yields CDR1 SGDLS and CDR2 YYNGEE. The CDR3 contains 13 residues. Trimming removed 0 bases from V and 1 base from J, with 4 bases in between. CDR3 DNA: TGTGCCAGCAGCGTAGTCGCCCAAGAGACCCAGTACTTC. Its protein is CASSVVAQETQYF.

The chain couples TRBV30 to TRBJ2-1, with D perhaps matching TRBD2 (6 bases). Trimming stripped 2 bases from V and 9 bases from J, with 17 bases between. CDR3 length equals 14 residues. CDR1 and CDR2 (germline): GTSNPN, SVGIG (reference sequence). CDR3 coding DNA: TGTGCCTGGAGTCAGCGACTAGTCTCGGGTGAGCAGTTCTTC. Its protein is CAWSQRLVSGEQFF.

This clone has just a few counts. The chain uses TRBV2 and TRBJ2-7; D may be TRBD1 (7 bases). This CDR3 comprises 16 residues. V was cut by 6 bases and J by 3 bases, with 21 bases left in between. Germline lookup yields CDR1 SNHLY and CDR2 FYNNEI. The CDR3 loop reads CASSAPGGQGGYEQYF. Here the CDR3 DNA reads TGTGCCAGCAGCGCACCCGGCGGGCAGGGGGGCTACGAGCAGTACTTC.

This chain links TRBV28 with TRBJ2-1; tentatively, D is TRBD2 (6 bases). The CDR3 contains 11 residues. V lost 8 bases, J lost 6 bases, and 8 bases lay in between. Germline-derived CDR1 and CDR2 are MDHEN and SYDVKM. The CDR3 loop is CASGGFNEQFF. The CDR3 nucleotides are TGTGCCAGCGGGGGGTTCAATGAGCAGTTCTTC.

This sequence joins TRBV9 and TRBJ2-2; TRBD1 is a possible D gene (6 bases). The V end lost 3 bases, the J end lost 3 bases, and 9 bases lay between the germline ends. The CDR3 covers 14 residues. Germline V gene lookup returns CDR1 SGDLS and CDR2 YYNGEE. CDR3 in amino acids: CASSGGPDTGELFF. Here the CDR3 DNA reads TGTGCCAGCAGCGGGGGGCCGGACACCGGGGAGCTGTTTTTT.

The chain has TRBV10-3 and TRBJ2-3, with D perhaps TRBD1 (5 bases). The CDR3 runs to 16 residues. V dropped 5 bases and J dropped 0 bases, with 15 bases sitting between them. Germline V gives CDR1 ENHRY, CDR2 SYGVKD. The CDR3 bases are TGTGCCATCAGTTTCCAGGGTGTGGGCAGCACAGATACGCAGTATTTT. Residues: CAISFQGVGSTDTQYF.

The V call is TRBV2, the J call TRBJ1-6; 7 bases fit TRBD1. Germline V gene lookup returns CDR1 SNHLY and CDR2 FYNNEI. This CDR3 comprises 14 residues. With 6 bases clipped from V and 5 bases from J, the junction kept 4 bases outside the gene matches. DNA of the CDR3: TGTGCCAGCAGCGCGGGACAGCATAATTCACCCCTCCACTTT. Amino acid sequence: CASSAGQHNSPLHF.

CDR3 loop: CASSERQQETQYF. The CDR3 coding sequence is TGTGCCAGCAGTGAACGGCAGCAAGAGACCCAGTACTTC. This chain joins TRBV2 and TRBJ2-5; D is ambiguous. Trimming cost V 2 bases and J 2 bases, with 6 bases left between them. The length of the CDR3 is 13 residues. Germline lookup yields CDR1 SNHLY and CDR2 FYNNEI.

This chain joins TRBV10-3 and TRBJ1-2; D is unclear. Germline lookup yields CDR1 ENHRY and CDR2 SYGVKD. Trimming cost V 5 bases and J 8 bases, with 12 bases left between them. This CDR3 spans 12 amino acids. The CDR3 coding sequence is TGTGCCATCAGTCCCACGTCAGGAGGCTACACCTTC. Translating it yields CAISPTSGGYTF.

The gene calls are TRBV11-3 and TRBJ2-3; maybe TRBD2 (6 bases). Trimming removed 1 base at V and 6 bases at J, with 11 bases between. Germline V gives CDR1 SGHNT, CDR2 YENEEA. This CDR3 is built from 14 residues. The DNA of the CDR3 is TGTGCCAGCAGCTTAGGAGTAGCGGCGGATACGCAGTATTTT. Residues: CASSLGVAADTQYF.

The rearrangement joins TRBV6-5 to TRBJ1-2; D is possibly TRBD1 (5 bases). Trimming took 5 bases from V and 6 from J, leaving 10 bases between them. Germline loops: CDR1 MNHEY, CDR2 SVGAGI. The CDR3 is 12 residues long. CDR3 in DNA: TGTGCCAGCAGTGGGACCTTCGATGGCTACACCTTC. Its translation: CASSGTFDGYTF.

V gene TRBV6-5 combines with J gene TRBJ1-2; the D gene is possibly TRBD1 (5 bases). This CDR3 contains 16 residues. Looked up from germline, CDR1 is MNHEY and CDR2 is SVGAGI. Between the trimmed V and J ends, which lost 2 bases and 8 bases, there was a span of 21 bases. The DNA of the CDR3 is TGTGCCAGCAGTTACGGGGGACTGGAGCAGTGGGGCGGCTACACCTTC. Its protein product is CASSYGGLEQWGGYTF.

This rearrangement joins TRBV6-5 to TRBJ1-6; 9 bases are shared with TRBD1. The germline gives CDR1 MNHEY, CDR2 SVGAGI. The CDR3 consists of 16 residues. The trim removed 1 base at V and 9 bases at J, leaving 7 bases unmatched. The CDR3 here is CASSYLDRGLGSPLHF. CDR3 DNA: TGTGCCAGCAGTTACTTGGACAGGGGATTAGGTTCACCCCTCCACTTT.

J is TRBJ2-6 and V is TRBV6-5, with 7 bases matching TRBD1. The CDR3 extends over 14 amino acids. After removal of 5 bases from V and 4 bases from J, the junction contained 2 bases not matched to a gene. From germline, CDR1 is MNHEY and CDR2 SVGAGI. The CDR3 region is CASSQGVGANVLTF. DNA of the CDR3: TGTGCCAGCAGTCAGGGGGTCGGGGCCAACGTCCTGACTTTC.

This clone came up once. The chain employs TRBV7-9 and TRBJ1-2; D is possibly TRBD1 (5 bases). CDR3 length equals 13 residues. V lost 2 bases, J lost 8 bases, and 12 bases lay in between. The germline V gene has CDR1 SEHNR and CDR2 FQNEAQ (reference sequence). The CDR3 loop is CASSLTSTEGYTF. The CDR3 nucleotides read TGTGCCAGCAGCTTAACTTCGACAGAAGGCTACACCTTC. Combining the CDR3 with reference TRBV7-9 and TRBJ1-2 gives the whole variable domain DTGVSQNPRHKITKRGQNVTFRCDPISEHNRLYWYRQTLGQGPEFLTYFQNEAQLEKSRLLSDRFSAERPKGSFSTLEIQRTEQGDSAMYLCASSLTSTEGYTFGSGTRLTVV.

The rearrangement uses TRBV5-1 and TRBJ1-2; 7 nucleotides agree with TRBD1. The germline CDR1 and CDR2 sequences are SGHRS and YFSETQ. V gave up 4 bases and J gave up 3 bases; unmatched junction bases: 3. This CDR3 is built from 13 residues. In DNA, the CDR3 is TGCGCCAGCAGCAGGGACAGCTACTATGGCTACACCTTC. It encodes CASSRDSYYGYTF. The variable domain in full, completed from reference TRBV5-1 and TRBJ1-2, reads KAGVTQTPRYLIKTRGQQVTLSCSPISGHRSVSWYQQTPGQGLQFLFEYFSETQRNKGNFPGRFSGRQFSNSRSEMNVSTLELGDSALYLCASSRDSYYGYTFGSGTRLTVV.

The sample holds one count of this clone. The CDR3: CAWSVGYGVQPQHF. The CDR3 DNA sequence: TGTGCCTGGAGTGTGGGGTACGGGGTCCAGCCCCAGCATTTT. This chain joins TRBV30 and TRBJ1-5; D gene uncertain. Looked up from germline, CDR1 is GTSNPN and CDR2 is SVGIG (reference sequence). The CDR3 consists of 14 residues. Between the trimmed V and J ends, which lost 0 bases and 7 bases, there was a span of 13 bases. The full variable domain, rest sourced from reference TRBV30 and TRBJ1-5, is SQTIHQWPATLVQPVGSPLSLECTVEGTSNPNLYWYRQAAGRGLQLLFYSVGIGQISSEVPQNLSASRPQDRQFILSSKKLLLSDSGFYLCAWSVGYGVQPQHFGDGTRLSIL.

The chain uses TRBV25-1 and TRBJ1-1, with 8 bases aligning to TRBD1. The germline V gene encodes CDR1 MGHDK and CDR2 SYGVNS. With 8 bases clipped from V and 7 bases from J, the junction kept 12 bases outside the gene matches. The CDR3 covers 14 residues. The CDR3 sequence is CASSIGQGSIEAFF. The CDR3, as DNA: TGTGCCAGCTCCATAGGACAGGGTTCTATTGAAGCTTTCTTT.